This T cell receptor beta chain emerged from a study of radiotherapy plus CTLA-4 blockade in lung cancer. Study-wide findings and caveats: Dynamics of early blood T cell clones, together with interferon-beta, were reportedly the best predictors of response. In blood, tumor-derived TCR clones expanded after radiotherapy plus ipilimumab.

With respect to this clone: No antigen is known for it.

In germline, CDR1 is MNHNY, CDR2 SVGAGI (reference sequence). J gave up 6 bases and V 6 bases, and 10 bases lay outside the gene matches. CDR3 length equals 14 residues. This table comes from immunoSEQ multiplex PCR, and its TCRdb copy is limited to in-frame clones, with some not included. The sample includes 70,000 to 95,000 clones, about four fifths of them seen just once. The sequencing here drew on peripheral blood, taken from a patient treated with radiotherapy plus ipilimumab. V and J are TRBV6-6 and TRBJ2-7; 8 bases are a match to TRBD1. This clonotype originated in a human donor with non-small cell lung cancer that progressed on radiotherapy plus ipilimumab. CDR3 region: CASSDRQGAVEQYF. As DNA, the CDR3 is TGTGCCAGCAGCGACCGTCAGGGGGCGGTCGAGCAGTACTTC.